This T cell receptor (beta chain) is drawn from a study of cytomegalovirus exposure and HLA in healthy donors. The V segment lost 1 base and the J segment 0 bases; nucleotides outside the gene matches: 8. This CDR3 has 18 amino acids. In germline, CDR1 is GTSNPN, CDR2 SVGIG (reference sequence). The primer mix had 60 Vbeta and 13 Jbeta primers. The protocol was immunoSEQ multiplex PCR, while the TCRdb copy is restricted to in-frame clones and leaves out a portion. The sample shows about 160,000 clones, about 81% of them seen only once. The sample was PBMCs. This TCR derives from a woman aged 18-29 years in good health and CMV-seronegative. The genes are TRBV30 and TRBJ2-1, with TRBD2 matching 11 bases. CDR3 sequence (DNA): TGTGCCTGGAGTGATGGACTAGCGGGCCAAAGCTCCTACAATGAGCAGTTCTTC. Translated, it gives CAWSDGLAGQSSYNEQFF.